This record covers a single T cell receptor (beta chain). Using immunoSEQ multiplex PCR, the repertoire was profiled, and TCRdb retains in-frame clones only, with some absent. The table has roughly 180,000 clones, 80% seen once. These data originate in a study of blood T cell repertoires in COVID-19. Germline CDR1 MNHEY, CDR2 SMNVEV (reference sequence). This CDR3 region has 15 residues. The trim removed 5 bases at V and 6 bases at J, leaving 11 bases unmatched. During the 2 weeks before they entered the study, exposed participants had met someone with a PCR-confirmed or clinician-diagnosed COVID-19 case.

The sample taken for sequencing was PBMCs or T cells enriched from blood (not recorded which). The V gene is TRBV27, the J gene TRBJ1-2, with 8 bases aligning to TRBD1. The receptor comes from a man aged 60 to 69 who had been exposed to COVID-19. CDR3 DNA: TGTGCCAGCAGTGACCGAGGACAGGGTAGAGATGGCTACACCTTC. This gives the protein CASSDRGQGRDGYTF.